What follows are 10 T cell receptor beta chains derived from one specimen sequenced in a study of lymphopenia after photon versus proton radiotherapy. Only in-frame clones appear in the TCRdb table, and some are missing; sequencing was by immunoSEQ multiplex PCR. The data contain tens of thousands of clones, roughly 84% of them seen just once; the ten biggest clones take up 10%. Material: peripheral blood, obtained from a patient treated with proton-based radiotherapy. The receptors stem from a woman between 65 and 79 years old with pancreatic cancer. Some clones in this sample may be carry-over from other donors' samples.

CDR3 DNA sequence: TGTGCCAGCAGCAATATTAAAGGGGTAGGAAAAAACGAGCAGTACTTC. This gives the protein CASSNIKGVGKNEQYF. This chain uses TRBV21-1 with TRBJ2-7; TRBD1, as called in the table, went unchecked against the DNA. TRBV21-1 is a recognized pseudogene. The CDR3 extends over 16 amino acids.

V is TRBV4-3 and J is TRBJ1-1, with unresolved D. This CDR3 is built from 14 residues. CDR1 and CDR2 from the germline V gene are LGHNA and YSLEER. V shed 1 base and J shed 4 bases, with 10 bases lying between them. CDR3 in amino acids: CASSQALGGTEAFF. The DNA of the CDR3 is TGCGCCAGCAGCCAAGCGCTGGGCGGCACTGAAGCTTTCTTT.

This clone was seen a single time. The chain carries TRBV6-1 and TRBJ2-7; possibly TRBD2 for D (6 bases). Germline assignment: CDR1 MNHNS and CDR2 SASEGT. V lost 8 bases and J 2 bases, leaving 13 bases between the germline ends. The CDR3 is 13 amino acids. CDR3 residues: CASVGTGTYEQYF. The DNA for the CDR3 is TGTGCCAGCGTCGGGACTGGGACCTACGAGCAGTACTTC.

V gene TRBV29-1 combines with J gene TRBJ2-1; D not resolved. Germline V CDR1 and CDR2: SQVTM, ANQGSEA. This CDR3 is built from 16 residues. Trimming cost V 4 bases and J 0 bases, with 16 bases left between them. The CDR3 loop is CSVGATAKSSYNEQFF. The CDR3 bases are TGCAGCGTTGGTGCGACGGCAAAAAGCTCCTACAATGAGCAGTTCTTC.

The chain carries TRBV5-6 and TRBJ2-1, with 10 bases matching TRBD2. The CDR3 spans 15 residues. CDR1 is SGHDT, CDR2 YYEEEE, per germline. V trimming: 4 bases; J trimming: 5 bases; junction bases outside the gene matches: 6. CDR3 amino acids: CASSLGTSVNNEQFF. The CDR3 nucleotides read TGTGCCAGCAGCCTAGGGACTAGCGTTAACAATGAGCAGTTCTTC. Full variable domain (outside the CDR3, taken from reference TRBV5-6 and TRBJ2-1): DAGVTQSPTHLIKTRGQQVTLRCSPKSGHDTVSWYQQALGQGPQFIFQYYEEEERQRGNFPDRFSGHQFPNYSSELNVNALLLGDSALYLCASSLGTSVNNEQFFGPGTRLTVL.

The V and J genes are TRBV15 and TRBJ1-1; TRBD1 is a possible D gene (6 bases). V was pared by 0 bases and J by 0 bases, with 17 bases between. The CDR3 consists of 18 residues. Per germline, CDR1 LNHNV and CDR2 YYDKDF (reference sequence). The CDR3 sequence is CATSRDSVTGTMNTEAFF. CDR3 nucleotides: TGTGCCACCAGCAGAGATAGCGTGACAGGCACAATGAACACTGAAGCTTTCTTT.

This sequence joins TRBV18 and TRBJ1-1; D remains ambiguous. In germline, CDR1 is KGHSH, CDR2 LQKENI. V shed 6 bases and J shed 3 bases, with 11 bases lying between them. The CDR3 contains 13 residues. The CDR3 nucleotides read TGTGCCAGCTCCCTCGGATCGGACACTGAAGCTTTCTTT. Translated: CASSLGSDTEAFF.

The chain has TRBV4-2 and TRBJ2-5; 14 bases align to TRBD2. V trimming: 0 bases; J trimming: 1 base; junction bases outside the gene matches: 13. This CDR3 contains 21 residues. Germline-derived CDR1 and CDR2 are LGHNA and YNFKEQ. CDR3 amino acids: CASSQEPPGLAGVRAQETQYF. CDR3 in DNA: TGTGCCAGCAGCCAAGAACCACCGGGACTAGCGGGAGTTAGGGCCCAAGAGACCCAGTACTTC.

The J gene is TRBJ1-5, the V gene TRBV19; TRBD1 agrees at 7 bases. V was pared by 6 bases and J by 1 base, with 6 bases of the junction left unmatched. The CDR3 is 15 residues long. The germline CDR1 and CDR2 sequences are LNHDA and SQIVND (reference sequence). Written as DNA, the CDR3 is TGTGCCAGTAGCTTATCGACAGGGAGCAATCAGCCCCAGCATTTT. Translated: CASSLSTGSNQPQHF. Combining the CDR3 with reference TRBV19 and TRBJ1-5 gives the whole variable domain DGGITQSPKYLFRKEGQNVTLSCEQNLNHDAMYWYRQDPGQGLRLIYYSQIVNDFQKGDIAEGYSVSREKKESFPLTVTSAQKNPTAFYLCASSLSTGSNQPQHFGDGTRLSIL.

The rearrangement uses TRBV15 and TRBJ2-1; D perhaps matches TRBD2 (5 bases). Germline V lookup: CDR1 LNHNV, CDR2 YYDKDF (reference sequence). V shed 0 bases and J shed 5 bases, with 11 bases lying between them. The CDR3 runs 15 residues. CDR3 sequence reads: CATSRDLATHNEQFF. Written as DNA, the CDR3 is TGTGCCACCAGCAGAGATTTAGCGACTCACAATGAGCAGTTCTTC.